The sequence of this TCR beta chain was determined in a study of control samples from healthy donors and cancer patients. The method was immunoSEQ multiplex PCR; TCRdb's version includes in-frame clones alone and lacks a portion of them. The data hold about 75,000 clones, with more than 75% observed a single time. The CDR3 extends over 16 amino acids. V was pared by 4 bases and J by 0 bases, with 12 bases between. CDR1 and CDR2 from the germline V gene are SGHDN and FVKESK. This chain joins TRBV14 and TRBJ1-4; D is unclear. Sequenced sample: blood. The source is a middle-aged man in good health. CDR3 sequence (DNA): TGTGCCAGCAGCCCTTACGGGAGTGCAACTAATGAAAAACTGTTTTTT. This gives the protein CASSPYGSATNEKLFF.